These 22 T cell receptor beta chains share one sample of origin, sequenced in a study of blood T cell repertoires in COVID-19. The data were produced by immunoSEQ multiplex PCR, yet TCRdb's version contains in-frame clones alone and is incomplete. Of hundreds of thousands of clones listed, approximately 82% are singletons. Sequencing was done on a sample of PBMCs or T cells enriched from blood (not recorded which). All receptors come from a man in his forties or fifties who had been exposed to COVID-19.

Comments on this clone: An end of the junction does not agree with germline; a read error may underlie this. V gene TRBV7-8 combines with J gene TRBJ2-1; possibly TRBD1 for D (5 bases). Germline-derived CDR1 and CDR2 are SGHVS and FQNEAQ. This CDR3 is 12 amino acids long. CDR3 sequence: CASSLIQGQPVF. The CDR3 region has the DNA TGTGCCAGCAGCCTTATCCAGGGCCAACCGGTCTTC.

This clone was recorded only once. Other DNA sequences in the sample encode the same CDR3. The rearrangement joins TRBV10-3 to TRBJ1-1, with D hard to call. Trimming took off 2 bases at V and 6 bases at J, with 7 bases between the two ends. There are 12 residues in the CDR3. Germline V CDR1 and CDR2: ENHRY, SYGVKD. The CDR3 DNA follows: TGTGCCATCAGTGAGAGGGAGGCTGAAGCTTTCTTT. Translation: CAISEREAEAFF.

The genes are TRBV18 and TRBJ1-1, with D possibly being TRBD1 (5 bases). The CDR3 loop spans 17 amino acids. CDR1 is KGHSH and CDR2 is LQKENI in the germline V gene. V shed 1 base and J shed 4 bases, with 19 bases lying between them. CDR3 bases: TGTGCCAGCTCACCACGATCTCTTCGGGCGGGGCGCACTGAAGCTTTCTTT. This translates into CASSPRSLRAGRTEAFF.

This clone was observed a few times. The V and J genes are TRBV7-9 and TRBJ1-4; the match to TRBD1 covers 9 bases. This CDR3 has 14 residues. Unmatched junction bases numbered 7, after V lost 6 bases and J lost 8 bases. The V gene's germline CDR1 is SEHNR and CDR2 FQNEAQ (reference sequence). The CDR3 sequence: CASSSGQGREKLFF. For the CDR3, the DNA is TGTGCCAGCAGTTCAGGACAGGGGAGGGAAAAACTGTTTTTT.

The chain carries TRBV10-3 and TRBJ2-1, with 12 bases aligning to TRBD2. V gave up 2 bases and J gave up 8 bases; unmatched junction bases: 7. The germline V gene encodes CDR1 ENHRY and CDR2 SYGVKD. There are 16 residues in the CDR3. This CDR3 reads CAISETGTSGSDEQFF. The CDR3 nucleotides read TGTGCCATCAGTGAGACGGGGACTAGCGGGTCCGATGAGCAGTTCTTC.

CDR3: CASSERYNGDYGYTF. In DNA, the CDR3 is TGCGCCAGCAGTGAGAGGTACAACGGGGACTATGGCTACACCTTC. The chain joins TRBV10-2 to TRBJ1-2; D remains ambiguous. The CDR3 contains 15 residues. CDR1 is WSHSY and CDR2 is SAAADI in the germline V gene. Trimming left V 2 bases short and J 3 bases short, with 13 bases between.

The chain is built from TRBV5-4 and TRBJ1-6; possibly TRBD1 for D (5 bases). The V and J ends lost 4 bases and 0 bases respectively, with 11 bases between them. Germline loops: CDR1 SGHNT, CDR2 YYREEE (reference sequence). The length of the CDR3 is 16 residues. The CDR3 is CASSLNRSSYNSPLHF. The DNA of the CDR3 is TGTGCCAGCAGCCTAAACAGGAGCTCCTATAATTCACCCCTCCACTTT.

The chain couples TRBV10-2 to TRBJ2-1; no clear D. This CDR3 has 13 amino acids. The V end was cut by 9 bases, the J end by 1 base, with 10 bases between. Germline CDR1 and CDR2: WSHSY and SAAADI. The CDR3 DNA sequence: TGCGCCAGGACCTTAGCTTCCTACAATGAGCAGTTCTTC. It encodes CARTLASYNEQFF.

The sample holds one count of this clone. V gene TRBV30 combines with J gene TRBJ1-1; D possibly corresponds to TRBD1 (6 bases). Trimming stripped 4 bases from V and 2 bases from J, with 11 bases between. Looked up from germline, CDR1 is GTSNPN and CDR2 is SVGIG (reference sequence). The CDR3 has 13 amino acids. DNA for the CDR3: TGTGCCTGGACAGGGGAATTTAACACTGAAGCTTTCTTT. Translated: CAWTGEFNTEAFF. Based on the CDR3 plus reference TRBV30 and TRBJ1-1, the full variable domain is SQTIHQWPATLVQPVGSPLSLECTVEGTSNPNLYWYRQAAGRGLQLLFYSVGIGQISSEVPQNLSASRPQDRQFILSSKKLLLSDSGFYLCAWTGEFNTEAFFGQGTRLTVV.

The genes are TRBV30 and TRBJ2-7, with TRBD1 matching 9 bases. V shed 2 bases and J 0 bases; nucleotides not matched to a gene: 2. The CDR3 totals 14 residues. Germline values: CDR1 GTSNPN, CDR2 SVGIG (reference sequence). CDR3 region: CAWSLGQGSYEQYF. CDR3 DNA sequence: TGTGCCTGGAGTTTGGGACAGGGCTCCTACGAGCAGTACTTC.

V and J are TRBV5-6 and TRBJ1-1; no clear D. The ends were cut back, 4 bases at V and 0 bases at J, with 7 bases in the middle. The germline V gene encodes CDR1 SGHDT and CDR2 YYEEEE. The CDR3 has 13 amino acids. The CDR3 DNA reads as TGTGCCAGCAGCACGACACTGAACACTGAAGCTTTCTTT. This gives the protein CASSTTLNTEAFF.

The CDR3 protein is CASSVATGIGNTIYF. The CDR3 bases are TGTGCCAGCAGCGTAGCGACAGGGATTGGAAACACCATATATTTT. V and J are TRBV9 and TRBJ1-3; TRBD1 aligns across 7 bases. The V gene end was trimmed by 0 bases and the J gene end by 3 bases; junction bases not matched to a gene: 3. The V gene's germline CDR1 is SGDLS and CDR2 YYNGEE. The CDR3 extends over 15 amino acids.

The J gene is TRBJ1-2, the V gene TRBV7-3; D not certain. V gave up 4 bases and J gave up 9 bases, with 15 bases separating them. Germline-derived CDR1 and CDR2 are SGHTA and FQGTGA. The CDR3 runs to 13 residues. The CDR3: CASSSGAVNSYTF. CDR3 DNA sequence: TGTGCCAGCAGCTCAGGTGCAGTAAACAGCTACACCTTC.

The CDR3 bases are TGTGCCAGCAGTTTGGTAGGCAGGGCCTCTGGGGCCAACGTCCTGACTTTC. This sequence encodes CASSLVGRASGANVLTF. The chain has TRBV27 and TRBJ2-6, with a weak D call TRBD1 (5 bases). V was cut by 3 bases and J by 0 bases, with 12 bases left in between. Germline assignment: CDR1 MNHEY and CDR2 SMNVEV (reference sequence). This CDR3 region has 17 residues.

This clone came up a few times. This rearrangement joins TRBV24-1 to TRBJ2-7; 9 bases line up with TRBD2. Germline lookup yields CDR1 KGHDR and CDR2 SFDVKD. V was clipped by 12 bases and J by 1 base; unmatched bases: 9. This CDR3 region has 14 residues. CDR3 DNA: TGTGCCGGACGAGAGCGGGAGGCTTCCTACGAGCAGTACTTC. It translates to CAGREREASYEQYF.

V usage is TRBV11-3 and J usage is TRBJ2-5; D ambiguous. Germline lookup yields CDR1 SGHNT and CDR2 YENEEA. The ends were cut back, 1 base at V and 5 bases at J, with 8 bases in the middle. There are 13 residues in the CDR3. CDR3 sequence: CASSLGQRETQYF. CDR3 DNA: TGTGCCAGCAGCTTAGGTCAACGGGAGACCCAGTACTTC.

This chain links TRBV6-1 with TRBJ1-5; TRBD1 matches at 7 bases. The CDR3 consists of 16 residues. Trimming took 2 bases from V and 5 from J; bases not matched to a gene: 9. In germline, CDR1 is MNHNS, CDR2 SASEGT. The CDR3 bases are TGTGCCAGCAGTGAATTTAGGGGGCGACTGGATCAGCCCCAGCATTTT. Its protein product is CASSEFRGRLDQPQHF.

The rearrangement uses TRBV27 and TRBJ2-4, with a weak D call TRBD2 (6 bases). The CDR3 consists of 14 residues. Trimming removed 8 bases from V and 1 base from J, with 12 bases in between. CDR1 and CDR2 from the germline V gene are MNHEY and SMNVEV (reference sequence). The CDR3 nucleotides read TGTGCCAGCGGGACTTTAGGTGCCAAAAACATTCAGTACTTC. This encodes CASGTLGAKNIQYF.

This clone was seen just once. The chain couples TRBV5-1 to TRBJ2-1, with D perhaps matching TRBD1 (6 bases). CDR3 size: 15 residues. The germline V gene encodes CDR1 SGHRS and CDR2 YFSETQ. V was clipped by 3 bases and J by 0 bases, with 10 bases between them. In nucleotides, the CDR3 is TGCGCCAGCAGCTCTTCGACAGGCTCCTACAATGAGCAGTTCTTC. It is translated as CASSSSTGSYNEQFF.

This chain links TRBV6-6 with TRBJ1-4; D perhaps matches TRBD1 (5 bases). Germline V lookup: CDR1 MNHNY, CDR2 SVGAGI (reference sequence). This CDR3 has 14 residues. Deletions cut 2 bases from V and 7 bases from J, with 11 bases between. CDR3 bases: TGTGCCAGCAGTTACATAGGGGAGGGTGAAAAACTGTTTTTT. It is translated as CASSYIGEGEKLFF.

The gene calls are TRBV10-1 and TRBJ2-1, with 8 bases lining up with TRBD2. The CDR3 spans 16 residues. The germline V gene encodes CDR1 WNHNN and CDR2 SYGVQD (reference sequence). Trimming removed 4 bases from V and 6 bases from J; junction bases left unmatched: 11. The CDR3 is CASSGPGLEGFNEQFF. In DNA, the CDR3 is TGCGCCAGCAGTGGGCCGGGACTAGAAGGCTTCAATGAGCAGTTCTTC.

This clone was recorded many times. The chain carries TRBV6-5 and TRBJ1-1; weak D call: TRBD1 (6 bases). There are 12 residues in the CDR3. The germline gives CDR1 MNHEY, CDR2 SVGAGI. V shed 2 bases and J shed 6 bases, with 7 bases lying between them. The CDR3 here is CASSYKGAEAFF. The DNA for the CDR3 is TGTGCCAGCAGTTACAAGGGGGCTGAAGCTTTCTTT.